Each of the 23 T cell receptor beta chains below was sequenced from the same sample in a study of blood T cell repertoires in COVID-19. Sequencing was performed with immunoSEQ multiplex PCR; in TCRdb, only in-frame clones are kept and a portion is missing. This table has 55,000 to 65,000 clones, over 75% appearing once. The specimen was peripheral blood. These receptors were obtained from a woman older than 75 with active COVID-19.

This sequence joins TRBV7-8 and TRBJ2-5, with 14 bases identical to TRBD2. CDR1 is SGHVS and CDR2 is FQNEAQ in the germline V gene. The CDR3 sequence is 15 residues long. V was clipped by 6 bases and J by 4 bases; unmatched bases: 4. The CDR3 sequence is CASRGGTSGGETQYF. DNA for the CDR3: TGTGCCAGCAGAGGTGGGACTAGCGGGGGAGAGACCCAGTACTTC. The whole variable domain, filled in from reference TRBV7-8 and TRBJ2-5, reads GAGVSQSPRYKVAKRGQDVALRCDPISGHVSLFWYQQALGQGPEFLTYFQNEAQLDKSGLPSDRFFAERPEGSVSTLKIQRTQQEDSAVYLCASRGGTSGGETQYFGPGTRLLVL.

The rearrangement uses TRBV6-4 and TRBJ1-2, with 7 positions matching TRBD1. The CDR3 length is 14 residues. Germline V lookup: CDR1 MRHNA, CDR2 SNTAGT. V lost 6 bases, J lost 0 bases, and 4 bases stayed unmatched. Here the CDR3 DNA reads TGTGCCAGCAGCCCGCAGGGGGCTAACTATGGCTACACCTTC. Translation gives CASSPQGANYGYTF.

The chain couples TRBV5-5 to TRBJ1-2, with 10 bases identical to TRBD1. Trimming at V came to 1 base and at J to 4 bases, leaving 4 bases not matched to a gene. This CDR3 is 15 amino acids long. CDR1 and CDR2 from the germline V gene are SGHKS and YYEKEE (reference sequence). The CDR3 loop reads CASSLQTGGTYGYTF. The CDR3 DNA is TGTGCCAGCAGCTTGCAGACAGGGGGCACCTATGGCTACACCTTC.

This sequence joins TRBV4-1 and TRBJ2-3; 9 bases match TRBD1. The CDR3 has 15 residues. In germline, CDR1 is MGHRA, CDR2 YSYEKL. Unmatched junction bases numbered 3, after V lost 1 base and J lost 4 bases. The CDR3 spells CASSQVGQGADTQYF. CDR3 coding DNA: TGCGCCAGCAGCCAAGTGGGACAGGGCGCAGATACGCAGTATTTT.

This clone has only one observation. The chain's CDR3 is CASSSKGTGRGGYTF. The CDR3 DNA follows: TGTGCCAGCAGTTCTAAAGGGACAGGGAGGGGTGGCTACACCTTC. The chain recombines TRBV27 with TRBJ1-2, with TRBD1 identical over 9 bases. The germline V gene encodes CDR1 MNHEY and CDR2 SMNVEV (reference sequence). V trimming: 4 bases; J trimming: 7 bases; junction bases outside the gene matches: 10. CDR3 length: 15 residues.

V is TRBV10-2 and J is TRBJ2-7, with TRBD2 matching 8 bases. Looked up from germline, CDR1 is WSHSY and CDR2 is SAAADI. Trimming removed 10 bases from V and 3 bases from J; junction bases left unmatched: 8. The CDR3 has 13 residues. CDR3 protein: CATQAGARYEQYV. In DNA, the CDR3 is TGCGCCACCCAAGCGGGGGCCCGCTACGAGCAGTACGTC.

This clone was recorded once. This chain uses TRBV7-9 with TRBJ1-2; D gene ambiguous. Germline V gene sequence: CDR1 SEHNR, CDR2 FQNEAQ (reference sequence). The ends were cut back, 5 bases at V and 5 bases at J, with 18 bases in the middle. The CDR3 totals 15 residues. CDR3 amino acids: CASSPSTGSFYGYTF. The CDR3 coding sequence is TGTGCCAGCAGCCCTAGTACCGGGTCCTTTTATGGCTACACCTTC.

The chain uses TRBV2 and TRBJ1-5, with D possibly matching TRBD1 (6 bases). Germline CDR1 is SNHLY and CDR2 is FYNNEI. The CDR3 extends over 14 amino acids. V was cut by 5 bases and J by 3 bases, with 11 bases left in between. CDR3 DNA sequence: TGTGCCAGCAGTACCGACAGGATCAATCAGCCCCAGCATTTT. The encoded protein is CASSTDRINQPQHF.

The chain couples TRBV7-2 to TRBJ2-1; 7 bases agree with TRBD1. Germline V CDR1 and CDR2: SGHTA, FQGNSA. This CDR3 region has 17 residues. Germline trimming cut 0 bases from V and 7 bases from J; bases unmatched to any gene: 12. CDR3 in DNA: TGTGCCAGCAGCTTAGCCGGTCTGGTCAGGGGGAGAAATGAGCAGTTCTTC. Its translation is CASSLAGLVRGRNEQFF. The entire variable domain, with the rest obtained from reference TRBV7-2 and TRBJ2-1, is as follows: GAGVSQSPSNKVTEKGKDVELRCDPISGHTALYWYRQSLGQGLEFLIYFQGNSAPDKSGLPSDRFSAERTGGSVSTLTIQRTQQEDSAVYLCASSLAGLVRGRNEQFFGPGTRLTVL.

Only a few counts were recorded for this clone. This chain links TRBV30 with TRBJ2-1; 8 nucleotides line up with TRBD2. CDR1 is GTSNPN and CDR2 is SVGIG in the germline V gene (reference sequence). The CDR3 is 13 amino acids. V shed 3 bases and J 4 bases; nucleotides not matched to a gene: 2. CDR3 nucleotides: TGTGCCTGGAGACAGCGGGAGTACAATGAGCAGTTCTTC. Protein sequence: CAWRQREYNEQFF.

This clone has only one observation. V and J are TRBV11-2 and TRBJ2-7; TRBD1 matches at 11 bases. The V gene's germline CDR1 is SGHAT and CDR2 FQNNGV. The CDR3 is 14 amino acids. Trimming at V came to 6 bases and at J to 3 bases, leaving 4 bases not matched to a gene. Here the CDR3 reads CASSPGTGGYEQYF. The CDR3 DNA follows: TGTGCCAGCAGTCCCGGGACAGGGGGCTACGAGCAGTACTTC.

This rearrangement joins TRBV2 to TRBJ1-5, with no clear D. Germline CDR1 and CDR2: SNHLY and FYNNEI. The CDR3 consists of 13 residues. The V end lost 5 bases, the J end lost 1 base, and 6 bases lay between the germline ends. This CDR3 is CASSFQSNQPQHF. Here the CDR3 DNA reads TGTGCCAGCAGTTTCCAGAGCAATCAGCCCCAGCATTTT. Looking up the rest from reference TRBV2 and TRBJ1-5 gives the full variable domain: EPEVTQTPSHQVTQMGQEVILRCVPISNHLYFYWYRQILGQKVEFLVSFYNNEISEKSEIFDDQFSVERPDGSNFTLKIRSTKLEDSAMYFCASSFQSNQPQHFGDGTRLSIL.

This rearrangement joins TRBV4-1 to TRBJ2-1; TRBD2 aligns across 8 bases. This CDR3 is built from 17 residues. Germline V gene data show CDR1 as MGHRA and CDR2 as YSYEKL. Unmatched junction bases numbered 7, after V lost 0 bases and J lost 3 bases. The CDR3 region has the DNA TGCGCCAGCAGCCAAGAAGATAGCGGGGATGTCTACAATGAGCAGTTCTTC. This codes for CASSQEDSGDVYNEQFF.

The chain is built from TRBV14 and TRBJ2-5, with D maybe TRBD2 (5 bases). Germline values: CDR1 SGHDN, CDR2 FVKESK. Trimming removed 4 bases at V and 5 bases at J, with 11 bases between. There are 13 residues in the CDR3. Written as DNA, the CDR3 is TGTGCCAGCAGCCTCGGGGTATTCGAGACCCAGTACTTC. Translating it yields CASSLGVFETQYF.

The genes are TRBV5-1 and TRBJ2-1; perhaps TRBD1 as D (6 bases). CDR1 and CDR2 from the germline V gene are SGHRS and YFSETQ. This CDR3 region has 18 residues. V was trimmed by 5 bases and J by 0 bases, leaving 21 bases between them. The CDR3: CASSRTIGQSSSYNEQFF. CDR3 nucleotides: TGCGCCAGCAGTCGCACCATAGGACAGTCGAGCTCCTACAATGAGCAGTTCTTC.

The chain joins TRBV5-6 to TRBJ1-4; D is unclear. Looked up from germline, CDR1 is SGHDT and CDR2 is YYEEEE. V lost 4 bases and J 0 bases, leaving 10 bases between the germline ends. The CDR3 contains 15 residues. The CDR3 sequence: CASSIYRATNEKLFF. For the CDR3, the DNA is TGTGCCAGCAGCATATACAGAGCAACTAATGAAAAACTGTTTTTT.

This clone has just a few counts. The gene calls are TRBV5-1 and TRBJ2-7; 16 nucleotides agree with TRBD2. The CDR3 has 15 residues. Germline loops: CDR1 SGHRS, CDR2 YFSETQ. The junction had 3 bases not matched to a gene; V was cut back by 3 bases and J by 6 bases. DNA for the CDR3: TGCGCCAGCAGCTCCGGGACTAGCGGGAGGGCCGAGCAGTACTTC. This gives the protein CASSSGTSGRAEQYF.

The V call is TRBV3-1 (or the pseudogene TRBV3-2), the J call TRBJ2-5; 8 bases map to TRBD2. The germline V gene has CDR1 LGHDT and CDR2 YNNKEL (reference sequence). The CDR3 has 15 amino acids. The ends lost 4 bases at V and 5 bases at J; junction bases unmatched: 9. The CDR3 bases are TGTGCCAGCAGCCTATCGAGCGGGAGTACGGAGACCCAGTACTTC. It yields the protein CASSLSSGSTETQYF.

V and J are TRBV5-4 and TRBJ1-6; weak D call: TRBD1 (5 bases). V was cut by 4 bases and J by 8 bases, with 10 bases left in between. CDR1 and CDR2 from the germline V gene are SGHNT and YYREEE (reference sequence). The CDR3 consists of 13 residues. DNA of the CDR3: TGTGCCAGCAGCCTTCAACAGGATTCACCCCTCCACTTT. Its translation is CASSLQQDSPLHF.

The chain couples TRBV5-1 to TRBJ1-4; 9 positions agree with TRBD1. Germline CDR1 SGHRS, CDR2 YFSETQ. The CDR3 runs 15 residues. The ends lost 4 bases at V and 3 bases at J; junction bases unmatched: 4. The CDR3 DNA reads TGCGCCAGCAGCCGGACAGGGGATTCTAATGAAAAACTGTTTTTT. Translating gives CASSRTGDSNEKLFF.

CDR3 DNA: TGTGCCAGTAGTATGGCGCGCGGGACTGAAGCTTTCTTT. Its protein product is CASSMARGTEAFF. The J gene is TRBJ1-1, the V gene TRBV19; D not certain. The V end was cut by 3 bases, the J end by 5 bases, with 10 bases between. Germline CDR1 reads LNHDA; CDR2 reads SQIVND (reference sequence). The CDR3 consists of 13 residues.

The chain carries TRBV7-9 and TRBJ2-7; TRBD2 matches at 9 bases. The ends lost 4 bases at V and 4 bases at J; junction bases unmatched: 5. The germline V gene has CDR1 SEHNR and CDR2 FQNEAQ (reference sequence). The CDR3 extends over 14 amino acids. The CDR3 protein is CASSSLAGTYEQYF. The CDR3 coding sequence is TGTGCCAGCAGCTCTCTAGCGGGGACTTACGAGCAGTACTTC.

This clone has only a few counts. The rearrangement joins TRBV2 to TRBJ2-1; 9 bases fit TRBD2. This CDR3 is built from 15 residues. Unmatched junction bases numbered 11, after V lost 6 bases and J lost 8 bases. Germline loops: CDR1 SNHLY, CDR2 FYNNEI. CDR3 in amino acids: CASSRIAGALYEQFF. The CDR3 coding sequence is TGTGCCAGCAGCCGGATAGCGGGAGCCCTCTATGAGCAGTTCTTC.